This entry describes one TCR beta chain. This sample was taken from a study of cytomegalovirus exposure and HLA in healthy donors. For the study at large: Earlier, almost 120 million unique TCR beta sequences were recovered from around 200 million T cells by an analysis. From donors who were HLA-typed, an early data release held about 85 million unique TCRs.

PCR used 60 Vbeta primers and 13 Jbeta primers. This table comes from immunoSEQ multiplex PCR, and its TCRdb copy is limited to in-frame clones, with some not included. The repertoire holds 180,000 or so clones, with roughly 80% as singletons. Donors counted as nominally healthy when sampled, yet unrecorded immune exposures were likely. CDR1 is SNHLY, CDR2 FYNNEI, per germline. V shed 5 bases and J shed 7 bases, with 8 bases lying between them. The CDR3 consists of 11 residues. The origin of this receptor is a woman in her thirties or forties in good health and CMV-seropositive. This sequence joins TRBV2 and TRBJ1-2; unclear D gene. The sequencing input was PBMCs. This CDR3 reads CASSLIGGYTF. In DNA, the CDR3 is TGTGCCAGCAGTCTGATCGGTGGCTACACCTTC. The variable domain in full, with the rest retrieved from reference TRBV2 and TRBJ1-2, is EPEVTQTPSHQVTQMGQEVILRCVPISNHLYFYWYRQILGQKVEFLVSFYNNEISEKSEIFDDQFSVERPDGSNFTLKIRSTKLEDSAMYFCASSLIGGYTFGSGTRLTVV.